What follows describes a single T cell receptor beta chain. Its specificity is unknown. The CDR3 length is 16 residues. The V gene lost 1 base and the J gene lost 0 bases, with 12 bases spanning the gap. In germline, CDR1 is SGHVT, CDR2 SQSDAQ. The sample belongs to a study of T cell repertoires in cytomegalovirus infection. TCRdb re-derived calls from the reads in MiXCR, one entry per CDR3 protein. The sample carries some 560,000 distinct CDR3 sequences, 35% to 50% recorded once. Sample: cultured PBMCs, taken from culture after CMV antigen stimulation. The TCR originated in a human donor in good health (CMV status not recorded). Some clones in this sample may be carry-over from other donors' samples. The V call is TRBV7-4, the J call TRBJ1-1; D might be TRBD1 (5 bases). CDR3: CASSLGGGALNTEAFF. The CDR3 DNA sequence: TGTGCCAGCAGCTTAGGGGGTGGGGCCCTGAACACTGAAGCTTTCTTT.